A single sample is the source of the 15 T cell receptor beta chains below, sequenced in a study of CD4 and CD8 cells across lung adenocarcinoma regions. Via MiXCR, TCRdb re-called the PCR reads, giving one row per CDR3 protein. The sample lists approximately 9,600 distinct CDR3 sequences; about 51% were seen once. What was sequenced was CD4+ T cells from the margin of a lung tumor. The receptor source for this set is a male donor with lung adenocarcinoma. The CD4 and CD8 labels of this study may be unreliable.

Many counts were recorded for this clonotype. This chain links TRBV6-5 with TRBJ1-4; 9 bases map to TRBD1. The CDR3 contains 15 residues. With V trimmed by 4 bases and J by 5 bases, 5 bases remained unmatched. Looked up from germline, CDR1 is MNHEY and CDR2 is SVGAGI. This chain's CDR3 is CASSSPGQGNEKLFF. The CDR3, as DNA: TGTGCCAGCAGTTCCCCGGGACAGGGAAATGAAAAACTGTTTTTT.

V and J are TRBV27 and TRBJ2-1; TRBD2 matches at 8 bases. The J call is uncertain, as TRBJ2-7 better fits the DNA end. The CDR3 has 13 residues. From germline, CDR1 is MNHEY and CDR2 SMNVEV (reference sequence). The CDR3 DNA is TGTGCCAGCAGTTTATCGGGACTAGGTGAGCAGTACTTC. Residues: CASSLSGLGEQYF.

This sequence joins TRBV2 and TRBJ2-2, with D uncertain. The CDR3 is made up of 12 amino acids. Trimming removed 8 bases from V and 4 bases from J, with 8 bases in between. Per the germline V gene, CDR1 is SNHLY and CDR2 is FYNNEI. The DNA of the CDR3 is TGTGCCAGCGCCTGGGGCACCGGGGAGCTGTTTTTT. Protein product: CASAWGTGELFF.

The CDR3 is CASSSPSQDSGANEQYF. CDR3 DNA: TGTGCCAGCAGCAGTCCCTCACAGGACTCTGGGGCCAACGAGCAGTACTTC. The gene calls are TRBV6-1 and TRBJ2-6, with D perhaps TRBD1 or TRBD2 (5 bases each). The J call may be mistaken, given a closer DNA end match to TRBJ2-7. Germline V gene sequence: CDR1 MNHNS, CDR2 SASEGT. This CDR3 is 17 amino acids long.

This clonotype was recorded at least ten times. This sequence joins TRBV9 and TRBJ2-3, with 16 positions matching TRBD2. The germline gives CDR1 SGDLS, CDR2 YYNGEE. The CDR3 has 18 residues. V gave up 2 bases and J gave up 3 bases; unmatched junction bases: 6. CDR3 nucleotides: TGTGCCAGCAGCGTCGGGACTAGCGGGAGGGCCCGTACAGATACGCAGTATTTT. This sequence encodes CASSVGTSGRARTDTQYF.

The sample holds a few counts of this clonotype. CDR3 region: CASSPTRREETQYF. Here the CDR3 DNA reads TGTGCCAGCAGCCCCACTCGGCGGGAAGAGACCCAGTACTTC. This chain uses TRBV7-8 with TRBJ2-5, with D possibly matching TRBD2 (5 bases). This CDR3 spans 14 amino acids. V was trimmed by 5 bases and J by 3 bases, leaving 13 bases between them. From germline, CDR1 is SGHVS and CDR2 FQNEAQ.

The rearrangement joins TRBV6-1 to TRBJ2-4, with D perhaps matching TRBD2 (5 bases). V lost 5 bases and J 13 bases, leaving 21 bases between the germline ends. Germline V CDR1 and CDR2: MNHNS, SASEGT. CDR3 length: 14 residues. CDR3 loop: CASSPDSSTDMQYF. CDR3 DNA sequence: TGTGCCAGCAGTCCAGACTCTAGCACAGATATGCAGTACTTC.

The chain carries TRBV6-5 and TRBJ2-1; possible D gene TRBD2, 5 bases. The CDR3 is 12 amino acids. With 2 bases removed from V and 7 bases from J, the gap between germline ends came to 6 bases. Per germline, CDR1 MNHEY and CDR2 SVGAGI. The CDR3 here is CASSYAGNEQFF. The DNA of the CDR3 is TGTGCCAGCAGTTACGCGGGTAATGAGCAGTTCTTC.

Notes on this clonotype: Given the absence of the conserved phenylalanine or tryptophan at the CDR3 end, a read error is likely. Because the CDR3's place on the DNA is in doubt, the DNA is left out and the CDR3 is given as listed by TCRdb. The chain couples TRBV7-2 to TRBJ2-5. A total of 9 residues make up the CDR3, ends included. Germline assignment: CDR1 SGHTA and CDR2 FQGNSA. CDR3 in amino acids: CASSLEQGY.

The CDR3 loop reads CASSLGGDQDTQYF. DNA of the CDR3: TGTGCCAGCAGCTTAGGCGGTGACCAAGACACCCAGTACTTC. The chain recombines TRBV7-2 with TRBJ2-4; D is unclear. The germline CDR1 and CDR2 sequences are SGHTA and FQGNSA. CDR3 length: 14 amino acids. V was shortened by 1 base and J by 13 bases, with 17 bases between the two germline ends. Supplemented by reference TRBV7-2 and TRBJ2-4, the full variable domain reads GAGVSQSPSNKVTEKGKDVELRCDPISGHTALYWYRQSLGQGLEFLIYFQGNSAPDKSGLPSDRFSAERTGGSVSTLTIQRTQQEDSAVYLCASSLGGDQDTQYFGAGTRLSVL.

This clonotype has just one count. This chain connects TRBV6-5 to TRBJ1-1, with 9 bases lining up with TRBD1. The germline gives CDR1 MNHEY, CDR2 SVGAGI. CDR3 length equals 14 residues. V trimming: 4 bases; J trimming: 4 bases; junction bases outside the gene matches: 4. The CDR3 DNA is TGTGCCAGCAGTTTCGGGACAGGGCGCACTGAAGCTTTCTTT. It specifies CASSFGTGRTEAFF.

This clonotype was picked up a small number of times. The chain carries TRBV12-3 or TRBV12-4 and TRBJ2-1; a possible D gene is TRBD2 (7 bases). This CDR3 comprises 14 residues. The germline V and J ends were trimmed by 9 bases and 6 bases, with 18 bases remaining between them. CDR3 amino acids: CASGAGGGSNEQFF. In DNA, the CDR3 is TGTGCCAGTGGAGCGGGCGGGGGCAGCAATGAGCAGTTCTTC.

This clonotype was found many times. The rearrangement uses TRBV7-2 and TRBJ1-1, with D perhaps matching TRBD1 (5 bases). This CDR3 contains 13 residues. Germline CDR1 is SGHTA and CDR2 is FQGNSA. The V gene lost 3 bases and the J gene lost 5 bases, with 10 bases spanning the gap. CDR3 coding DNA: TGTGCCAGCAGCTTCGCGGGGGATACTGAAGCTTTCTTT. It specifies CASSFAGDTEAFF.

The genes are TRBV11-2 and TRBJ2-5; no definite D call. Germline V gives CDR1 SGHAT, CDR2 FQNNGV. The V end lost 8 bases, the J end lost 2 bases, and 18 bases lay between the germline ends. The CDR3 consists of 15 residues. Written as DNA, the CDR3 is TGTGCCAGCTCCTCCGAACGGTTGCGGCAAGAGACCCAGTACTTC. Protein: CASSSERLRQETQYF.

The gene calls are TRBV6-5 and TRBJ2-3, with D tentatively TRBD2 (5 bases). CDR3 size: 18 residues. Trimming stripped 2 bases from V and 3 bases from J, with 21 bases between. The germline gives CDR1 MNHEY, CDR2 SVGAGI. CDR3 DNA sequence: TGTGCCAGCAGTTACGTCCTCCCCTCAGGAACGGGGACAGATACGCAGTATTTT. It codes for CASSYVLPSGTGTDTQYF.